Listed below are T cell receptor beta chains from one sample, sequenced in a study of early T cells in non-severe SARS-CoV-2 infection. MiXCR, applied by TCRdb to the 5' RACE reads, yields one record per CDR3 protein. The sample gives 70,000 to 90,000 distinct CDR3 sequences, more than 9% of which show up once; 8% to 10% is in the top ten. The sample in question was whole blood, obtained at baseline. The receptor set was obtained from an adult who was a healthcare worker with PCR-confirmed SARS-CoV-2 infection or an uninfected control (not recorded which). CDR3s include the opening cysteine and the closing phenylalanine or tryptophan. D genes are given only for firm matches. The size of a clone is reported for some rows only, either as once, few or many, or as a class for expanded clones.

j_call: TRBJ2-7
clone_size: many
cdr3_length: 13
v_call: TRBV2
d_call: -
cdr3_aa: CASSSGGSYEQYF
cdr3_nt: TGTGCCAGCAGTAGCGGTGGGTCCTACGAGCAGTACTTC

j_call: TRBJ2-7
clone_size: many
cdr3_length: 16
v_call: TRBV27
d_call: -
cdr3_aa: CASSPSMGELDYEQYF
cdr3_nt: TGTGCCAGCAGTCCCTCTATGGGGGAGCTGGACTACGAGCAGTACTTC

j_call: TRBJ1-6
clone_size: many
cdr3_length: 14
v_call: TRBV6-1
d_call: -
cdr3_aa: CASSGRANNSPLHF
cdr3_nt: TGTGCCAGCAGCGGTCGAGCTAATAATTCACCCCTCCACTTT

j_call: TRBJ2-7
clone_size: few
cdr3_length: 14
v_call: TRBV6-1
d_call: -
cdr3_aa: CASSETPLSYEQYF
cdr3_nt: TGTGCCAGCAGTGAAACCCCTCTTAGCTACGAGCAGTACTTC

j_call: TRBJ1-1
clone_size: many
cdr3_length: 14
v_call: TRBV4-2
d_call: TRBD1
cdr3_aa: CASTAGGVSPEAFF
cdr3_nt: TGTGCCAGCACCGCAGGGGGGGTGTCCCCTGAAGCTTTCTTT

j_call: TRBJ2-7
clone_size: many
cdr3_length: 14
v_call: TRBV25-1
d_call: TRBD1
cdr3_aa: CASAVQGSSYEQYF
cdr3_nt: TGTGCCAGCGCCGTACAGGGGTCCTCCTACGAGCAGTACTTC

j_call: TRBJ2-1
clone_size: -
cdr3_length: 17
v_call: TRBV19
d_call: TRBD2
cdr3_aa: CASSMLAGSLQGNEQFF
cdr3_nt: TGTGCCAGTAGTATGCTAGCGGGATCACTCCAGGGGAATGAGCAGTTCTTC

j_call: TRBJ1-5
clone_size: many
cdr3_length: 14
v_call: TRBV12-3/TRBV12-4
d_call: -
cdr3_aa: CASRIAGMNQPQHF
cdr3_nt: TGTGCCAGCAGGATCGCGGGGATGAATCAGCCCCAGCATTTT

j_call: TRBJ1-2
clone_size: many
cdr3_length: 16
v_call: TRBV28
d_call: TRBD1
cdr3_aa: CASSATGADRGRGYTF
cdr3_nt: TGTGCCAGCAGTGCGACAGGGGCGGATCGCGGAAGGGGCTACACCTTC

j_call: TRBJ2-7
clone_size: -
cdr3_length: 13
v_call: TRBV9
d_call: -
cdr3_aa: CASSVDPGSEQYF
cdr3_nt: TGTGCCAGCAGCGTAGATCCGGGGTCCGAGCAGTACTTC

j_call: TRBJ1-6
clone_size: few
cdr3_length: 15
v_call: TRBV5-1
d_call: -
cdr3_aa: CASSAVQGVNSPLHF
cdr3_nt: TGCGCCAGCAGCGCCGTACAGGGAGTGAATTCACCCCTCCACTTT

j_call: TRBJ2-1
clone_size: few
cdr3_length: 16
v_call: TRBV7-2
d_call: TRBD2
cdr3_aa: CASSHVWREIYNEQFF
cdr3_nt: TGTGCCAGCAGCCACGTCTGGCGGGAGATCTACAATGAGCAGTTCTTC

j_call: TRBJ2-3
clone_size: -
cdr3_length: 17
v_call: TRBV28
d_call: TRBD2
cdr3_aa: CASSLSGTGTSGSRQYF
cdr3_nt: TGTGCCAGCAGTTTGTCAGGAACCGGGACTAGCGGTTCTCGCCAGTATTTT

j_call: TRBJ2-1
clone_size: few
cdr3_length: 18
v_call: TRBV5-1
d_call: TRBD2
cdr3_aa: CASSLAGGLADPRREQFF
cdr3_nt: TGCGCCAGCAGCTTGGCCGGGGGACTAGCGGACCCTCGGCGCGAGCAGTTCTTC

j_call: TRBJ2-5
clone_size: many
cdr3_length: 11
v_call: TRBV5-1
d_call: -
cdr3_aa: CASSFQETQYF
cdr3_nt: TGTGCCAGCAGCTTCCAAGAGACCCAGTACTTC

j_call: TRBJ2-3
clone_size: many
cdr3_length: 15
v_call: TRBV7-2
d_call: -
cdr3_aa: CASSLGQGRTDTQYF
cdr3_nt: TGTGCCAGCAGCTTAGGCCAGGGGAGGACAGATACGCAGTATTTT

j_call: TRBJ2-3
clone_size: -
cdr3_length: 15
v_call: TRBV5-4
d_call: -
cdr3_aa: CASSLSGTAVNTQYF
cdr3_nt: TGTGCCAGCAGCTTATCCGGGACTGCAGTTAATACGCAGTATTTT

j_call: TRBJ2-3
clone_size: few
cdr3_length: 15
v_call: TRBV11-3
d_call: TRBD2
cdr3_aa: CASSPTSGPTDTQYF
cdr3_nt: TGTGCCAGCAGCCCGACTAGCGGGCCCACAGATACGCAGTATTTT

j_call: TRBJ1-2
clone_size: -
cdr3_length: 14
v_call: TRBV28
d_call: -
cdr3_aa: CASSSDGPNYGYTF
cdr3_nt: TGTGCCAGCAGTTCTGACGGTCCTAACTATGGCTACACCTTC

j_call: TRBJ2-7
clone_size: many
cdr3_length: 12
v_call: TRBV14
d_call: -
cdr3_aa: CASSQADYEQYF
cdr3_nt: TGTGCCAGCTCCCAGGCGGACTACGAGCAGTACTTC

j_call: TRBJ2-7
clone_size: few
cdr3_length: 14
v_call: TRBV10-1
d_call: -
cdr3_aa: CASSDSGTTYEQYF
cdr3_nt: TGCGCCAGCAGTGATTCCGGGACCACCTACGAGCAGTACTTC

j_call: TRBJ1-5
clone_size: -
cdr3_length: 14
v_call: TRBV12-3/TRBV12-4
d_call: -
cdr3_aa: CASSFGHLNQPQHF
cdr3_nt: TGTGCCAGCAGTTTCGGACACCTAAATCAGCCCCAGCATTTT

j_call: TRBJ1-6
clone_size: many
cdr3_length: 13
v_call: TRBV20-1
d_call: -
cdr3_aa: CSAREQSRPSLHF
cdr3_nt: TGCAGTGCTAGAGAGCAATCCCGGCCCTCCCTCCACTTT

j_call: TRBJ1-6
clone_size: -
cdr3_length: 14
v_call: TRBV2
d_call: -
cdr3_aa: CASRGDSYNSPLHF
cdr3_nt: TGTGCCAGCAGAGGGGACTCCTATAATTCACCCCTCCACTTT

j_call: TRBJ2-7
clone_size: -
cdr3_length: 16
v_call: TRBV27
d_call: TRBD2
cdr3_aa: CASSTRGLASPYEQYF
cdr3_nt: TGTGCCAGCAGTACGCGGGGACTAGCGAGCCCCTACGAGCAGTACTTC

j_call: TRBJ2-1
clone_size: -
cdr3_length: 16
v_call: TRBV10-3
d_call: TRBD2
cdr3_aa: CAISPRGLAGTNEQFF
cdr3_nt: TGTGCCATCAGCCCCCGAGGACTAGCGGGCACCAATGAGCAGTTCTTC

j_call: TRBJ2-7
clone_size: few
cdr3_length: 13
v_call: TRBV28
d_call: -
cdr3_aa: CASSLLQGYEQYF
cdr3_nt: TGTGCCAGCAGTTTACTTCAGGGTTACGAGCAGTACTTC

j_call: TRBJ2-7
clone_size: -
cdr3_length: 16
v_call: TRBV28
d_call: TRBD2
cdr3_aa: CASSPGLAGGPNEQYF
cdr3_nt: TGTGCCAGCAGTCCTGGACTAGCGGGAGGGCCCAACGAGCAGTACTTC

j_call: TRBJ1-5
clone_size: many
cdr3_length: 13
v_call: TRBV30
d_call: -
cdr3_aa: CAWSVEGHQPQHF
cdr3_nt: TGTGCCTGGAGTGTAGAGGGACATCAGCCCCAGCATTTT

j_call: TRBJ2-7
clone_size: -
cdr3_length: 17
v_call: TRBV20-1
d_call: TRBD2
cdr3_aa: CSARSTGTSGHSYEQYF
cdr3_nt: TGCAGTGCTAGATCAACCGGGACTAGCGGGCACTCCTACGAGCAGTACTTC

j_call: TRBJ2-7
clone_size: -
cdr3_length: 15
v_call: TRBV20-1
d_call: TRBD1
cdr3_aa: CSAEGAREASYEQYF
cdr3_nt: TGCAGTGCCGAGGGGGCCCGGGAAGCCTCCTACGAGCAGTACTTC

j_call: TRBJ1-5
clone_size: -
cdr3_length: 15
v_call: TRBV4-1
d_call: -
cdr3_aa: CASSSRGNSNQPQHF
cdr3_nt: TGCGCCAGCAGTAGCAGGGGAAATAGCAATCAGCCCCAGCATTTT

j_call: TRBJ2-7
clone_size: few
cdr3_length: 15
v_call: TRBV7-2
d_call: TRBD1
cdr3_aa: CASRLWGQGVYEQYF
cdr3_nt: TGTGCCAGCAGGTTATGGGGACAGGGAGTCTACGAGCAGTACTTC

j_call: TRBJ2-7
clone_size: few
cdr3_length: 13
v_call: TRBV20-1
d_call: -
cdr3_aa: CSASGVGTYEQYF
cdr3_nt: TGCAGTGCTAGCGGGGTGGGGACCTACGAGCAGTACTTC

j_call: TRBJ2-7
clone_size: few
cdr3_length: 13
v_call: TRBV19
d_call: -
cdr3_aa: CASSTTSRGEQYF
cdr3_nt: TGTGCCAGTAGTACCACCTCGCGGGGAGAGCAGTACTTC

j_call: TRBJ1-2
clone_size: few
cdr3_length: 13
v_call: TRBV6-5
d_call: -
cdr3_aa: CATYGQTGIGYTF
cdr3_nt: TGTGCCACTTATGGACAGACCGGTATTGGCTACACCTTC

j_call: TRBJ2-2
clone_size: many
cdr3_length: 14
v_call: TRBV20-1
d_call: -
cdr3_aa: CSAREALGPGELFF
cdr3_nt: TGCAGTGCTAGAGAAGCTTTAGGCCCCGGGGAGCTGTTTTTT

j_call: TRBJ2-2
clone_size: -
cdr3_length: 15
v_call: TRBV7-7
d_call: -
cdr3_aa: CASSLGQANTGELFF
cdr3_nt: TGTGCCAGCAGCTTGGGGCAGGCAAACACCGGGGAGCTGTTTTTT

j_call: TRBJ2-7
clone_size: -
cdr3_length: 15
v_call: TRBV4-1
d_call: -
cdr3_aa: CASSQPGLALDEQYF
cdr3_nt: TGCGCCAGCAGCCAACCGGGACTCGCCCTGGACGAGCAGTACTTC